This TCR beta chain was identified in a study of T cell responses to AZD1222 COVID-19 vaccine. The CDR3 spans 15 residues. V lost 6 bases and J lost 4, with 16 bases in between. CDR1 and CDR2 (germline): SGHVS, FNYEAQ. This table comes from immunoSEQ multiplex PCR, and its TCRdb copy is limited to in-frame clones, with some not included. The sample has roughly 120,000 clones, about 92% seen once. The TCR was taken from an adult who received the AZD1222 COVID-19 vaccine. The sequences come from peripheral blood, collected 28 days after the second AZD1222 dose. This rearrangement joins TRBV7-6 to TRBJ2-1, with D perhaps matching TRBD1 (5 bases). CDR3 sequence reads: CASSLIRDRYNEQFF. CDR3 in DNA: TGTGCCAGCAGTTTGATCAGGGATCGATACAATGAGCAGTTCTTC.